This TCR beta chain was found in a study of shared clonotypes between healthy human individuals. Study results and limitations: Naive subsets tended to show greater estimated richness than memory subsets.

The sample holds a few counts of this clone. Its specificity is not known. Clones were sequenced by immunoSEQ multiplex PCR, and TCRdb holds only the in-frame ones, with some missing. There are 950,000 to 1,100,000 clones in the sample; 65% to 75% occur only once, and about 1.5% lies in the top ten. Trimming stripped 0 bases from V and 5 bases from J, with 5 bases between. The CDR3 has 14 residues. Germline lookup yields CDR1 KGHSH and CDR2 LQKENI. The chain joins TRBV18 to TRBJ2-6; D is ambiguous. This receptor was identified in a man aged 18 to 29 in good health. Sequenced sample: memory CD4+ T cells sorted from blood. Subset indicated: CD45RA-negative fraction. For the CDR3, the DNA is TGTGCCAGCTCACCACCGAACAGGGCCAACGTCCTGACTTTC. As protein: CASSPPNRANVLTF.